Listed below are T cell receptor beta chains from one sample, sequenced in a study of T cells in Graves' hyperthyroidism and ophthalmopathy. TCRdb processed the multiplex PCR reads anew with MiXCR; each CDR3 protein has one entry. This sample has 270,000 or so distinct CDR3 sequences, with 20% to 30% found just once. Sample: blood. The receptors stem from a man aged 35-49 years with Graves' hyperthyroidism that later progressed to Graves' ophthalmopathy. Both conserved end residues are part of each CDR3. D genes are given only for firm matches. Clone sizes are given selectively: once, few, many, or a class where the clone is expanded.

d_call	v_call	j_call	clone_size	cdr3_aa	cdr3_nt
NA	TRBV7-2	TRBJ2-5	NA	CASSLGASEGETQYF	TGTGCCAGCAGCTTAGGGGCTAGCGAGGGAGAGACCCAGTACTTC
NA	TRBV28	TRBJ2-7	many	CASSPRYEQYF	TGTGCCAGCAGTCCCCGTTACGAGCAGTACTTC
TRBD1	TRBV6-1	TRBJ2-2	NA	CASSPGQGRQSVLFF	TGTGCCAGCAGCCCGGGACAGGGGAGACAGAGTGTGCTGTTTTTT
NA	TRBV12-3/TRBV12-4	TRBJ2-2	NA	CASRTLGGELFF	TGTGCCAGCAGAACGCTGGGCGGGGAGCTGTTTTTT
TRBD2	TRBV5-1	TRBJ2-2	many	CASSLGSGTQGTGELFF	TGCGCCAGCAGCTTGGGCAGCGGGACCCAGGGCACCGGGGAGCTGTTTTTT
NA	TRBV19	TRBJ1-5	many	CASRVWESNQPQHF	TGTGCCAGCCGAGTTTGGGAGAGCAATCAGCCCCAGCATTTT
TRBD1	TRBV5-1	TRBJ1-1	few	CASSLGDRVRTEAFF	TGCGCCAGCAGCTTGGGGGACAGGGTTCGAACTGAAGCTTTCTTT
NA	TRBV2	TRBJ2-7	many	CAGGNGNYEQYF	TGTGCCGGGGGGAACGGAAACTACGAGCAGTACTTC
NA	TRBV6-1	TRBJ2-5	NA	CASSKQYQETQYF	TGTGCCAGCAGTAAACAGTATCAAGAGACCCAGTACTTC
NA	TRBV12-3/TRBV12-4	TRBJ1-2	many	CASSTRQTSGYTF	TGTGCCAGCAGTACCCGACAGACTTCGGGCTACACCTTC
TRBD1	TRBV12-3/TRBV12-4	TRBJ2-7	many	CASSGPYRGREQYF	TGTGCCAGCAGTGGGCCTTACAGGGGACGCGAGCAGTACTTC